This TCR beta chain was captured by sequencing in a study of cytomegalovirus exposure and HLA in healthy donors. Findings and limits, study-wide: V- and J-gene trimming in TCR beta was tied to a missense DCLRE1C variant by an analysis performed later.

V lost 2 bases, J lost 1 base, and 19 bases lay in between. Germline V gene sequence: CDR1 GTSNPN, CDR2 SVGIG (reference sequence). The CDR3 runs 17 residues. Use of 60 Vbeta and 13 Jbeta primers characterized the PCR. Generated by immunoSEQ multiplex PCR, the TCRdb table keeps only in-frame clones and is missing some. The profile shows roughly 110,000 clones, approximately 74% of them singletons. With respect to this clone: Its target is not known.

Sample: PBMCs. This sequence originates from a middle-aged woman in good health and CMV-seropositive. The chain recombines TRBV30 with TRBJ2-3; unclear D gene. DNA of the CDR3: TGTGCCTGGAGTACCTCTCGGGTCAGCGTCGGCACAGATACGCAGTATTTT. Translating gives CAWSTSRVSVGTDTQYF.